This TCR beta chain was obtained from a study of healthy donors' naive CD4 and CD8 T cells. Study-wide results and limits: Positive CDR3 charge linked to CD4+ cells, negative to CD8+ cells.

A remark on this clonotype: What it binds is unknown.

Starting from approximately 500 ng of total RNA, TCR libraries were made with linear amplification. In the original processing: Sequencing covered approximately 86,000 rearranged alpha-chain transcripts across several healthy donors. One entry per CDR3 protein, called by TCRdb with MiXCR from the reads. None of the V and J calls come from the authors' own analysis; TCRdb made them. The profile covers 200,000 or so distinct CDR3 sequences, with about four fifths appearing a single time and 2% to 2.5% taken by the ten largest. Naive CD4+ cells were sorted as CD4+CD8-CD45RO-CD45RA+; naive CD8+ as CD8+CD4-CD45RA+CD27bright. This CDR3 spans 17 amino acids. The V end lost 2 bases, the J end lost 0 bases, and 17 bases lay between the germline ends. The germline V gene encodes CDR1 SEHNR and CDR2 FQNEAQ (reference sequence).

Sequenced: naive CD4+ and CD8+ T cells sorted from blood, pooled from several donors. The source is a pool of human donors in good health; the sample pools cells from several healthy donors. V and J are TRBV7-9 and TRBJ2-7; D ambiguous. Here the CDR3 reads CASSLPDGSLASYEQYF. The DNA for the CDR3 is TGTGCCAGCAGCTTACCCGATGGCAGTCTCGCCTCCTACGAGCAGTACTTC.